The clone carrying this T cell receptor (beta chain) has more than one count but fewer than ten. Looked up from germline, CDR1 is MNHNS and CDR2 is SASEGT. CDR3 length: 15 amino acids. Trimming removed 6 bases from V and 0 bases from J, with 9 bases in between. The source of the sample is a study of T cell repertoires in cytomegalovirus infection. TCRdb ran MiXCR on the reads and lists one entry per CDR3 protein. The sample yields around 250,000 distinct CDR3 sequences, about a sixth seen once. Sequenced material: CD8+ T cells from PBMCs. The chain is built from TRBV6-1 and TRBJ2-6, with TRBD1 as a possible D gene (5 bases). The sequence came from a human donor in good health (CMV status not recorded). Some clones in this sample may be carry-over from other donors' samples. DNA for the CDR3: TGTGCCAGCAGCCCACAGGCCTCTGGGGCCAACGTCCTGACTTTC. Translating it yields CASSPQASGANVLTF.